One and the same sample provided the 26 T cell receptor beta chains below, sequenced in a study of T-cell memory formation after mild COVID-19. TCRdb called the 5' RACE reads again in MiXCR, with one record for every CDR3 protein. Seen here are hundreds of thousands of distinct CDR3 sequences, 8% to 10% observed once, and the top ten hold 22%. Sequencing input: PBMCs or a T cell subset sorted from them (not recorded which). Source of these receptors: a man aged 18 to 30 who had mild COVID-19 (a few samples of this study predate the infection). Cell type and time point are not known.

The chain has TRBV4-3 and TRBJ2-7, with 7 bases matching TRBD2. J gave up 2 bases and V 1 base, and 2 bases lay outside the gene matches. The length of the CDR3 is 14 residues. Germline CDR1 and CDR2: LGHNA and YSLEER. CDR3 in DNA: TGCGCCAGCAGCCAAGGGACTAGACCCTACGAGCAGTACTTC. It codes for CASSQGTRPYEQYF.

This clonotype was recorded a few times. The chain recombines TRBV5-1 with TRBJ2-3, with TRBD2 matching 9 bases. V trimming: 8 bases; J trimming: 2 bases; junction bases outside the gene matches: 6. CDR3 length equals 14 residues. CDR1 is SGHRS and CDR2 is YFSETQ in the germline V gene. DNA for the CDR3: TGCGCCAGTCGACTAGCGGACAACACAGATACGCAGTATTTT. Its protein product is CASRLADNTDTQYF.

J is TRBJ2-3 and V is TRBV18; D gene unclear. CDR1 is KGHSH and CDR2 is LQKENI in the germline V gene. V lost 5 bases to trimming and J lost 2 bases, with 11 bases between them. The length of the CDR3 is 14 residues. The chain's CDR3 is CASSTQGPTDTQYF. The DNA of the CDR3 is TGTGCCAGCTCAACCCAAGGGCCCACAGATACGCAGTATTTT.

This chain uses TRBV6-5 with TRBJ1-2; 9 positions agree with TRBD1. V gave up 6 bases and J gave up 5 bases; unmatched junction bases: 4. The CDR3 extends over 13 amino acids. Germline V gene lookup returns CDR1 MNHEY and CDR2 SVGAGI. CDR3 amino acids: CASSRDRVYGYTF. CDR3 sequence (DNA): TGTGCCAGCAGCCGGGACAGGGTTTATGGCTACACCTTC.

The chain couples TRBV25-1 to TRBJ2-7; no reliable D call. The CDR3 spans 13 residues. In germline, CDR1 is MGHDK, CDR2 SYGVNS. Trimming left V 2 bases short and J 2 bases short, with 7 bases between. CDR3 amino acids: CASSEKGTYEQYV. The CDR3 DNA follows: TGTGCCAGCAGTGAAAAGGGAACCTACGAGCAGTACGTC.

This clonotype has just a few counts. The chain combines TRBV4-2 with TRBJ2-1; D unresolved. CDR3 length equals 13 residues. Germline CDR1 is LGHNA and CDR2 is YNFKEQ. The V end lost 0 bases, the J end lost 10 bases, and 10 bases lay between the germline ends. The CDR3 region is CASSQDLGREQFF. CDR3 DNA sequence: TGTGCCAGCAGCCAAGATCTGGGCAGGGAGCAGTTCTTC.

This clonotype was observed a handful of times. This chain uses TRBV10-3 with TRBJ1-2, with D hard to call. Germline loops: CDR1 ENHRY, CDR2 SYGVKD. V was pared by 10 bases and J by 8 bases, with 29 bases between. CDR3 size: 16 residues. The CDR3, as DNA: TGTGCCACCCGGGCCGCTAATAGGGAAAAGGGCTCGGGCTACACCTTC. Its translation is CATRAANREKGSGYTF.

The chain is built from TRBV18 and TRBJ2-5; D may correspond to TRBD1 or TRBD2 (5 bases each). CDR1 and CDR2 (germline): KGHSH, LQKENI. CDR3 length: 14 residues. V shed 2 bases and J shed 1 base, with 8 bases lying between them. CDR3 coding DNA: TGTGCCAGCTCACCAGTGGGGACCCAAGAGACCCAGTACTTC. Amino acids: CASSPVGTQETQYF.

This clonotype was counted between two and nine times. Its ends do not fully match the called genes, so a read error is possible. The J gene is TRBJ1-3, the V gene TRBV7-2; 8 positions agree with TRBD1. This CDR3 region has 13 residues. Germline V lookup: CDR1 SGHTA, CDR2 FQGNSA. The CDR3 nucleotides are TGTGCCAGCAGCCCAGACAGGGGAAACACCGTATATTTT. This codes for CASSPDRGNTVYF.

This clonotype was observed a handful of times. The chain is built from TRBV4-3 and TRBJ1-1; no reliable D call. V lost 1 base, J lost 1 base, and 4 bases lay in between. CDR3 size: 13 residues. Germline V lookup: CDR1 LGHNA, CDR2 YSLEER. In DNA, the CDR3 is TGCGCCAGCAGCCAAGCCCAGAACACTGAAGCTTTCTTT. As protein: CASSQAQNTEAFF.

As concerns this clonotype: This clone may be a read error of a much larger clone one base away. The chain recombines TRBV4-3 with TRBJ1-4; D unclear. Germline V gives CDR1 LGHNA, CDR2 YSLEER. V lost 3 bases to trimming and J lost 7 bases, with 9 bases between them. This CDR3 has 13 amino acids. CDR3: CASSQRGREKLFF. CDR3 in DNA: TGCGCCAGCAGCCAGAGAGGACGTGAAAAACTGTTTTTT.

V usage is TRBV3-1 and J usage is TRBJ2-2, with D perhaps being TRBD1 or TRBD2 (6 bases each). The CDR3 spans 16 residues. With 2 bases removed from V and 5 bases from J, the gap between germline ends came to 15 bases. The germline CDR1 and CDR2 sequences are LGHDT and YNNKEL (reference sequence). CDR3 sequence (DNA): TGTGCCAGCAGCCAATTAGAGGGGGGCTGGACCGGGGAGCTGTTTTTT. The encoded protein is CASSQLEGGWTGELFF. The complete variable domain, with remaining parts taken from reference TRBV3-1 and TRBJ2-2, reads DTAVSQTPKYLVTQMGNDKSIKCEQNLGHDTMYWYKQDSKKFLKIMFSYNNKELIINETVPNRFSPKSPDKAHLNLHINSLELGDSAVYFCASSQLEGGWTGELFFGEGSRLTVL.

The V gene is TRBV20-1, the J gene TRBJ2-7, with TRBD1 identical over 8 bases. The ends lost 7 bases at V and 3 bases at J; junction bases unmatched: 11. Germline CDR1 DFQATT, CDR2 SNEGSKA (reference sequence). This CDR3 contains 14 residues. CDR3: CSVPGPGGNYEQYF. The DNA for the CDR3 is TGCAGTGTCCCCGGTCCAGGGGGCAACTACGAGCAGTACTTC.

This clonotype was seen repeatedly, ten times or more. This chain links TRBV4-3 with TRBJ1-1, with a tentative D call TRBD1 (6 bases). CDR1 is LGHNA and CDR2 is YSLEER in the germline V gene. Trimming removed 4 bases from V and 7 bases from J, with 16 bases in between. The length of the CDR3 is 14 residues. This chain's CDR3 is CASSRSTGTHEAFF. The CDR3 nucleotides are TGCGCCAGCAGCCGGAGCACAGGGACTCATGAAGCTTTCTTT.

This clonotype appeared a few times. The chain joins TRBV5-4 to TRBJ1-2; 7 bases are a match to TRBD1. After removal of 6 bases from V and 6 bases from J, the junction contained 11 bases not matched to a gene. Germline CDR1 and CDR2: SGHNT and YYREEE (reference sequence). The CDR3 loop spans 14 amino acids. CDR3 in amino acids: CASTQRRQGHGYTF. In nucleotides, the CDR3 is TGTGCCAGCACCCAGCGAAGACAGGGACATGGCTACACCTTC. Full variable domain (outside the CDR3, taken from reference TRBV5-4 and TRBJ1-2): ETGVTQSPTHLIKTRGQQVTLRCSSQSGHNTVSWYQQALGQGPQFIFQYYREEENGRGNFPPRFSGLQFPNYSSELNVNALELDDSALYLCASTQRRQGHGYTFGSGTRLTVV.

The rearrangement links TRBV10-3 to TRBJ1-4, with 8 bases identical to TRBD1. V lost 6 bases, J lost 7 bases, and 10 bases stayed unmatched. The CDR3 contains 15 residues. Looked up from germline, CDR1 is ENHRY and CDR2 is SYGVKD. The CDR3 bases are TGTGCCATCAGCGAATCGACAGGGGCAGCTGAAAAACTGTTTTTT. Its protein is CAISESTGAAEKLFF.

The V call is TRBV5-1, the J call TRBJ1-5; 8 nucleotides agree with TRBD1. The CDR3 contains 15 residues. Germline assignment: CDR1 SGHRS and CDR2 YFSETQ. V shed 4 bases, J shed 5 bases, and the junction held 8 bases outside the gene matches. CDR3 sequence: CASSGGTGGDQPQHF. As DNA, the CDR3 is TGCGCCAGCAGCGGCGGGACAGGTGGTGATCAGCCCCAGCATTTT. The full variable domain, completed using reference TRBV5-1 and TRBJ1-5, is KAGVTQTPRYLIKTRGQQVTLSCSPISGHRSVSWYQQTPGQGLQFLFEYFSETQRNKGNFPGRFSGRQFSNSRSEMNVSTLELGDSALYLCASSGGTGGDQPQHFGDGTRLSIL.

Many counts were recorded for this clonotype. This chain joins TRBV5-4 and TRBJ1-1; tentatively, D is TRBD1 (6 bases). Germline V gene data show CDR1 as SGHNT and CDR2 as YYREEE (reference sequence). The ends were cut back, 2 bases at V and 5 bases at J, with 13 bases in the middle. CDR3 length: 14 residues. The CDR3 DNA reads as TGTGCCAGCAGCTTCGGGGGGGCAGAAACTGAAGCTTTCTTT. This gives the protein CASSFGGAETEAFF.

The chain carries TRBV11-1 and TRBJ2-7; perhaps TRBD2 as D (5 bases). The CDR3 length is 13 residues. The V gene lost 5 bases and the J gene lost 4 bases, with 12 bases spanning the gap. Germline CDR1 reads SGHAT; CDR2 reads FQDESV (reference sequence). The CDR3 region is CASSAQTGYEQYF. In DNA, the CDR3 is TGTGCCAGCAGCGCCCAAACGGGGTACGAGCAGTACTTC. Complete variable domain (other parts from reference TRBV11-1 and TRBJ2-7): EAEVAQSPRYKITEKSQAVAFWCDPISGHATLYWYRQILGQGPELLVQFQDESVVDDSQLPKDRFSAERLKGVDSTLKIQPAELGDSAMYLCASSAQTGYEQYFGPGTRLTVT.

This clonotype occurred a few times. The rearrangement joins TRBV15 to TRBJ2-3, with D tentatively TRBD1 (6 bases). V was pared by 3 bases and J by 6 bases, with 10 bases between. The CDR3 runs 13 residues. CDR1 LNHNV and CDR2 YYDKDF come from the germline V gene (reference sequence). The CDR3 DNA reads TGTGCCACCAGCAGCGGACAGACGGATACGCAGTATTTT. This encodes CATSSGQTDTQYF.

This chain connects TRBV15 to TRBJ1-2; D gene unclear. V lost 5 bases, J lost 2 bases, and 9 bases lay in between. The germline V gene has CDR1 LNHNV and CDR2 YYDKDF (reference sequence). The CDR3 runs to 13 residues. In DNA form, the CDR3 reads TGTGCCACCAGCGGCCAGACGAACTATGGCTACACCTTC. Its protein product is CATSGQTNYGYTF.

This clonotype appeared many times. V gene TRBV12-3 or TRBV12-4 combines with J gene TRBJ1-5; unclear D gene. V shed 6 bases and J shed 5 bases, with 14 bases lying between them. CDR3 length: 14 residues. The CDR3 spells CASSPLLIDQPQHF. Here the CDR3 DNA reads TGTGCCAGCAGCCCCCTCCTAATCGATCAGCCCCAGCATTTT.

This clonotype was seen a few times. This chain connects TRBV29-1 to TRBJ1-1, with no clear D. V dropped 2 bases and J dropped 5 bases, with 18 bases sitting between them. The CDR3 covers 15 residues. Germline values: CDR1 SQVTM, CDR2 ANQGSEA. In nucleotides, the CDR3 is TGCAGCGTTGAAACCACCCCGGGGTTAAGGACTGAAGCTTTCTTT. It codes for CSVETTPGLRTEAFF.

At least ten counts were recorded for this clonotype. The V and J genes are TRBV3-1 and TRBJ2-5; 10 nucleotides align to TRBD2. V lost 4 bases and J lost 4; bases outside the gene matches: 9. The CDR3 runs 16 residues. Germline V gene sequence: CDR1 LGHDT, CDR2 YNNKEL (reference sequence). In DNA form, the CDR3 reads TGTGCCAGCAGCCCCAAGAGCGGGGGGGTAGGAGAGACCCAGTACTTC. Protein product: CASSPKSGGVGETQYF.

The rearrangement uses TRBV15 and TRBJ2-3; no firm D call. The ends were cut back, 8 bases at V and 4 bases at J, with 10 bases in the middle. This CDR3 comprises 12 residues. Germline CDR1 is LNHNV and CDR2 is YYDKDF (reference sequence). The CDR3 DNA is TGTGCCACCGGGTCTCCATCAGATACGCAGTATTTT. Residues: CATGSPSDTQYF.

At least ten counts were recorded for this clonotype. This chain uses TRBV20-1 with TRBJ2-1, with D possibly called TRBD1 or TRBD2 (5 bases each). Trimming removed 1 base from V and 0 bases from J, with 10 bases in between. This CDR3 comprises 15 residues. From germline, CDR1 is DFQATT and CDR2 SNEGSKA (reference sequence). CDR3 DNA sequence: TGCAGTGCTAGAGTCCCAGGGAGCTCCTACAATGAGCAGTTCTTC. It yields the protein CSARVPGSSYNEQFF.